Listed here are 28 T cell receptor beta chains from one sample, sequenced in a study of T cell repertoires in cytomegalovirus infection. MiXCR, run by TCRdb on the reads, gives a single entry per CDR3 protein. Counted here are a few hundred thousand distinct CDR3 sequences, less than 25% occurring once; the ten biggest clones make up 15% to 20%. Their cognate antigens are unknown. The material sequenced was cultured PBMCs, taken from culture after CMV antigen stimulation. These receptors were collected from a human donor in good health (CMV status not recorded). Some clones in this sample may be carry-over from other donors' samples.

This clonotype has at least ten counts. The chain is built from TRBV10-1 and TRBJ2-2; TRBD1 is a possible D gene (6 bases). Trimming shortened V by 2 bases and J by 9 bases, and 10 bases separated the two germline ends. The CDR3 consists of 13 residues. Germline loops: CDR1 WNHNN, CDR2 SYGVQD (reference sequence). DNA of the CDR3: TGCGCCAGCAGTGAGGGGGGCAACCGGGAGCTGTTTTTT. It encodes CASSEGGNRELFF.

This clonotype was recorded many times. This chain joins TRBV7-2 and TRBJ2-3; 7 nucleotides agree with TRBD2. CDR3 length: 16 amino acids. CDR1 and CDR2 (germline): SGHTA, FQGNSA. With 1 base clipped from V and 4 bases from J, the junction kept 8 bases outside the gene matches. The CDR3 nucleotides read TGTGCCAGCAGCTTAGAGTCTAGCGGCGCGTCAGATACGCAGTATTTT. Translated: CASSLESSGASDTQYF.

This clonotype has a count of ten or more. The V call is TRBV12-3 or TRBV12-4, the J call TRBJ2-7; D unclear. Trimming cost V 4 bases and J 2 bases, with 9 bases left between them. The length of the CDR3 is 13 residues. In DNA, the CDR3 is TGTGCCAGCAGTTGGTTTGAACCCTACGAGCAGTACTTC. Protein product: CASSWFEPYEQYF.

In regard to this clonotype: A much larger clonotype is one base distant, so this may be a read error. This chain uses TRBV7-2 with TRBJ1-1, with D uncertain. V was clipped by 5 bases and J by 3 bases, with 16 bases between them. CDR3 size: 15 residues. Germline lookup yields CDR1 SGHTA and CDR2 FQGNSA. This chain's CDR3 is CASSPRRGWDTEAFF. The CDR3 nucleotides read TGTGCCAGCAGCCCCCGCCGGGGATGGGACACTGAAGCTTTCTTT.

Ten or more counts support this clonotype. This chain connects TRBV7-8 to TRBJ1-1; D uncertain. This CDR3 comprises 12 residues. Germline V gene lookup returns CDR1 SGHVS and CDR2 FQNEAQ. Trimming shortened V by 2 bases and J by 4 bases, and 5 bases separated the two germline ends. CDR3 protein: CASSLLRTEAFF. The CDR3 DNA is TGTGCCAGCAGCTTACTACGCACTGAAGCTTTCTTT.

This clonotype was observed a few times. In DNA form, the CDR3 reads TGTGCCAGCAGTAAACCGACAGGGTCTGGAAACACCATATATTTT. This translates into CASSKPTGSGNTIYF. The chain uses TRBV27 and TRBJ1-3; 7 positions match TRBD1. The CDR3 contains 15 residues. Germline CDR1 and CDR2: MNHEY and SMNVEV (reference sequence). V was pared by 5 bases and J by 1 base, with 5 bases of the junction left unmatched.

This clonotype was seen more than once but under ten times. The V call is TRBV25-1, the J call TRBJ1-2; D gene ambiguous. The CDR3 runs 13 residues. Germline V gene lookup returns CDR1 MGHDK and CDR2 SYGVNS. V gave up 0 bases and J gave up 4 bases, with 6 bases separating them. The DNA for the CDR3 is TGTGCCAGCAGTGAATATGTTCCCTATGGCTACACCTTC. It specifies CASSEYVPYGYTF.

The CDR3: CATSPGDREETQYF. In DNA, the CDR3 is TGTGCCACCAGCCCTGGTGACAGGGAAGAGACCCAGTACTTC. The V and J genes are TRBV15 and TRBJ2-5, with 7 nucleotides matching TRBD1. The junction had 6 bases not matched to a gene; V was cut back by 5 bases and J by 3 bases. CDR1 is LNHNV and CDR2 is YYDKDF in the germline V gene (reference sequence). The CDR3 totals 14 residues.

The chain joins TRBV6-1 to TRBJ1-2, with D unclear. V was clipped by 7 bases and J by 5 bases, with 8 bases between them. Germline CDR1 and CDR2: MNHNS and SASEGT. The length of the CDR3 is 11 residues. CDR3 nucleotides: TGTGCCAGCACGGCAGTTTATGGCTACACCTTC. It yields the protein CASTAVYGYTF.

The sample holds many counts of this clonotype. The chain employs TRBV12-5 and TRBJ1-2; 9 nucleotides align to TRBD1. Germline assignment: CDR1 LGHNT and CDR2 FRNRAP. CDR3 length: 13 residues. The V and J ends lost 3 bases and 8 bases, in that order; junction bases with no gene match: 4. The CDR3 here is CASGFGTGLGYTF. In nucleotides, the CDR3 is TGTGCTAGTGGTTTCGGGACAGGGCTCGGCTACACCTTC.

Only a few counts were recorded for this clonotype. CDR3: CASREGFSEQYF. Written as DNA, the CDR3 is TGTGCCAGTAGGGAGGGTTTCAGCGAGCAGTACTTC. The chain couples TRBV19 to TRBJ2-7, with D possibly being TRBD2 (6 bases). Germline values: CDR1 LNHDA, CDR2 SQIVND (reference sequence). Trimming stripped 6 bases from V and 6 bases from J, with 12 bases between. The CDR3 runs to 12 residues.

The V call is TRBV7-2, the J call TRBJ2-7; 9 nucleotides agree with TRBD1. Trimming at V came to 2 bases and at J to 3 bases, leaving 5 bases not matched to a gene. Germline V gene lookup returns CDR1 SGHTA and CDR2 FQGNSA. CDR3 length equals 15 residues. CDR3 loop: CASSLPQGAVYEQYF. The CDR3, as DNA: TGTGCCAGCAGCTTACCACAGGGGGCAGTCTACGAGCAGTACTTC. Full variable domain (remainder filled in from reference TRBV7-2 and TRBJ2-7): GAGVSQSPSNKVTEKGKDVELRCDPISGHTALYWYRQSLGQGLEFLIYFQGNSAPDKSGLPSDRFSAERTGGSVSTLTIQRTQQEDSAVYLCASSLPQGAVYEQYFGPGTRLTVT.

This clonotype was counted between two and nine times. CDR3 loop: CSAPSARSLVNTEAFF. Here the CDR3 DNA reads TGCAGTGCCCCGAGTGCTCGATCCCTAGTGAACACTGAAGCTTTCTTT. This sequence joins TRBV20-1 and TRBJ1-1; D is unresolved. Trimming stripped 6 bases from V and 0 bases from J, with 20 bases between. The germline V gene encodes CDR1 DFQATT and CDR2 SNEGSKA (reference sequence). The CDR3 runs to 16 residues.

The rearrangement uses TRBV6-5 and TRBJ2-1; no firm D call. This CDR3 contains 13 residues. Trimming left V 2 bases short and J 6 bases short, with 8 bases between. The V gene's germline CDR1 is MNHEY and CDR2 SVGAGI. For the CDR3, the DNA is TGTGCCAGCAGTTACGGGCCGAGCAATGAGCAGTTCTTC. Translation gives CASSYGPSNEQFF.

This clonotype was picked up many times. The chain carries TRBV7-2 and TRBJ2-7; D ambiguous. CDR1 SGHTA and CDR2 FQGNSA come from the germline V gene. The length of the CDR3 is 13 residues. V was trimmed by 1 base and J by 2 bases, leaving 6 bases between them. The CDR3 DNA reads as TGTGCCAGCAGCTTAGGGAGTCCCTACGAGCAGTACTTC. It yields the protein CASSLGSPYEQYF.

In this sample, this clonotype turned up a few times. The chain joins TRBV30 to TRBJ1-1; tentative D call: TRBD1 (6 bases). Germline CDR1 GTSNPN, CDR2 SVGIG (reference sequence). Trimming removed 0 bases from V and 2 bases from J, with 10 bases in between. This CDR3 has 14 amino acids. The CDR3 DNA is TGTGCCTGGAGTGTAAAACAGGGAAACACTGAAGCTTTCTTT. It yields the protein CAWSVKQGNTEAFF.

In this sample, this clonotype is medium-sized. V gene TRBV5-4 combines with J gene TRBJ2-3; no reliable D call. The CDR3 is made up of 12 amino acids. V was cut by 4 bases and J by 2 bases, with 5 bases left in between. CDR1 is SGHNT and CDR2 is YYREEE in the germline V gene (reference sequence). CDR3 coding DNA: TGTGCCAGCAGCCACAACACAGATACGCAGTATTTT. Protein: CASSHNTDTQYF.

A few counts support this clonotype. V and J are TRBV12-3 or TRBV12-4 and TRBJ2-4; no clear D. V lost 3 bases to trimming and J lost 0 bases, with 18 bases between them. The CDR3 covers 18 residues. CDR3 loop: CASSFLSAAGLAKNIQYF. The CDR3 nucleotides are TGTGCCAGCAGTTTTCTATCCGCAGCAGGCTTAGCCAAAAACATTCAGTACTTC.

Many counts were recorded for this clonotype. The chain combines TRBV3-1 with TRBJ2-4, with TRBD2 matching over 8 bases. Germline assignment: CDR1 LGHDT and CDR2 YNNKEL (reference sequence). Trimming removed 0 bases from V and 1 base from J; junction bases left unmatched: 8. The CDR3 has 18 residues. The CDR3 here is CASSQDFLAGSAKNIQYF. The CDR3 nucleotides are TGTGCCAGCAGCCAAGATTTCCTAGCGGGTTCTGCCAAAAACATTCAGTACTTC.

This clonotype was counted many times. This chain links TRBV7-2 with TRBJ2-3; D is uncertain. Trimming took 6 bases from V and 3 from J, leaving 4 bases between them. The CDR3 contains 11 residues. CDR1 is SGHTA, CDR2 FQGNSA, per germline. The CDR3 sequence is CASRRTDTQYF. The CDR3 region has the DNA TGTGCCAGCAGGCGAACAGATACGCAGTATTTT.

The genes are TRBV5-1 and TRBJ2-1; 8 nucleotides line up with TRBD2. The length of the CDR3 is 15 residues. Germline CDR1 and CDR2: SGHRS and YFSETQ. The ends lost 3 bases at V and 8 bases at J; junction bases unmatched: 10. The CDR3 reads CASSWGSAGGDEQFF. The CDR3 nucleotides read TGCGCCAGCAGCTGGGGCTCGGCGGGAGGCGATGAGCAGTTCTTC.

This clonotype has ten or more counts. V is TRBV7-6 and J is TRBJ2-3; 9 bases map to TRBD2. The CDR3 is 17 amino acids. V trimming: 4 bases; J trimming: 2 bases; junction bases outside the gene matches: 10. Germline V gene lookup returns CDR1 SGHVS and CDR2 FNYEAQ. The CDR3 bases are TGTGCCAGCAGCTCCCTCCTAGCGGGATATCCCACAGATACGCAGTATTTT. Translated, it gives CASSSLLAGYPTDTQYF.

The V call is TRBV6-2 or TRBV6-3, the J call TRBJ2-7; the D is unclear. V shed 7 bases and J shed 2 bases, with 12 bases lying between them. The germline gives CDR1 MNHEY, CDR2 SVGEGT. This CDR3 contains 13 residues. The CDR3 spells CASKLAGTYEQYF. The CDR3, as DNA: TGTGCCAGCAAGTTGGCAGGCACCTACGAGCAGTACTTC.

The rearrangement joins TRBV2 to TRBJ1-2; D perhaps matches TRBD1 (5 bases). Trimming shortened V by 3 bases and J by 1 base, and 12 bases separated the two germline ends. Per the germline V gene, CDR1 is SNHLY and CDR2 is FYNNEI. This CDR3 has 15 amino acids. The DNA for the CDR3 is TGTGCCAGCAGTGATGGGGGAATCCTTAACTATGGCTACACCTTC. It is translated as CASSDGGILNYGYTF.

The chain recombines TRBV6-2 or TRBV6-3 with TRBJ1-4; D is unresolved. Trimming left V 5 bases short and J 6 bases short, with 10 bases between. The CDR3 spans 13 residues. Germline loops: CDR1 MNHEY, CDR2 SVGEGT. CDR3 DNA sequence: TGTGCCAGCAGTGACGACTGGGATGAAAAACTGTTTTTT. Translation gives CASSDDWDEKLFF.

The genes are TRBV27 and TRBJ2-7; a possible D gene is TRBD1 (9 bases). CDR3 length: 15 amino acids. Trimming took 2 bases from V and 6 from J, leaving 17 bases between them. Germline values: CDR1 MNHEY, CDR2 SMNVEV (reference sequence). DNA of the CDR3: TGTGCCAGCAGTTTAATCGGGGGGGACAGGGCCGAGCAGTACTTC. It specifies CASSLIGGDRAEQYF.

V usage is TRBV19 and J usage is TRBJ2-2, with D maybe TRBD1 (5 bases). Germline-derived CDR1 and CDR2 are LNHDA and SQIVND (reference sequence). V dropped 3 bases and J dropped 4 bases, with 9 bases sitting between them. CDR3 length equals 14 residues. The CDR3 loop is CASSMVGVTGELFF. The CDR3 coding sequence is TGTGCCAGTAGTATGGTAGGGGTCACCGGGGAGCTGTTTTTT.

This sequence joins TRBV12-3 or TRBV12-4 and TRBJ1-5; no firm D call. V was trimmed by 5 bases and J by 2 bases, leaving 7 bases between them. The CDR3 loop spans 13 amino acids. CDR3: CASSPARNQPQHF. The CDR3 coding sequence is TGTGCCAGCAGTCCGGCCCGCAATCAGCCCCAGCATTTT.